The clone carrying this T cell receptor (beta chain) has a count of ten or more. CDR3 length: 14 residues. Germline values: CDR1 LNHDA, CDR2 SQIVND (reference sequence). V lost 3 bases to trimming and J lost 6 bases, with 11 bases between them. The data stem from a study of CD8+CD57+ T cells in acquired aplastic anemia. According to the study, genomic DNA was the template for TCR beta VDJ and CDR3 profiling. TCRdb called the reads again in MiXCR, with one record for every CDR3 protein. The sample lists 400,000 to 500,000 distinct CDR3 sequences, approximately 70% occurring once. The V gene is TRBV19, the J gene TRBJ2-2; a possible D gene is TRBD2 (5 bases). Sequencing used sorted CD4+, CD8+, or CD8+CD57+ T cells (not recorded which) from PBMCs. This TCR derives from a human donor in good health, serving as a control. CDR3 sequence (DNA): TGTGCCAGTAGTATCGATCGGGGTGCCGGGGAGCTGTTTTTT. This codes for CASSIDRGAGELFF.